This is a list of T cell receptor beta chains from one sample in a study of cytomegalovirus exposure and HLA in healthy donors. Here immunoSEQ multiplex PCR was the method, and the copy in TCRdb shows in-frame clones only, minus some. Counted here are about 200,000 clones, roughly 80% occurring once; the ten biggest clones make up 1.5% to 2%. Sequencing input: PBMCs. The receptors were sampled from a woman under 30 in good health and CMV-seronegative. Each CDR3 is given with its conserved first and last residue. Fields, in order: CDR3 length, V gene, clone size, D gene, J gene, CDR3 DNA, CDR3 protein. A D gene is named only where the DNA matches it firmly. Only part of the rows carry a size: once, few, many, or a class if the clone is expanded.

>16|TRBV19|few|TRBD2|TRBJ2-1
TGTGCCAGTAGTACTACGACTAGCGGGAGGGCCGATGAGCAGTTCTTC
CASSTTTSGRADEQFF
>16|TRBV5-8|.|.|TRBJ2-3
TGTGCCAGCAGCTGGTGGGCGGGAAAAAGGGTAGATACGCAGTATTTT
CASSWWAGKRVDTQYF
>15|TRBV29-1|.|TRBD2|TRBJ2-3
TGCAGCCATCGGGTACTAGCGGGATTCACAGATACGCAGTATTTT
CSHRVLAGFTDTQYF
>16|TRBV2|few|.|TRBJ1-1
TGTGCCAGCAGGCGCGAAATCGGCCGGGTGAACACTGAAGCTTTCTTT
CASRREIGRVNTEAFF
>13|TRBV18|.|.|TRBJ2-1
TGTGCCAGCTCATCCGGACAGCGTAATGAGCAGTTCTTC
CASSSGQRNEQFF
>15|TRBV6-5|.|TRBD1|TRBJ2-7
TGTGCCAGCACCTCAGCGGGACAGGGGACCTACGAGCAGTACTTC
CASTSAGQGTYEQYF
>16|TRBV28|once|TRBD2|TRBJ2-7
TGTGCCAGCAGGGCGACTAGCGGGAAGAGCTCCTACGAGCAGTACTTC
CASRATSGKSSYEQYF
>15|TRBV6-5|.|TRBD2|TRBJ2-3
TGTGCCAGCAGTTTAGCGGGAGCCATCGCAGATACGCAGTATTTT
CASSLAGAIADTQYF
>13|TRBV6-5|.|.|TRBJ2-1
TGTGCCAGCAGTTACTCGAAGTTTCGGGAGCAGTTCTTC
CASSYSKFREQFF
>14|TRBV9|.|.|TRBJ2-3
TGTGCCAGCAGCACTCACTTAGTGACAGATACGCAGTATTTT
CASSTHLVTDTQYF
>15|TRBV6-6|.|.|TRBJ2-1
TGTGCCAGCAGTTATGGCAGGGAAGAGAGCAATGAGCAGTTCTTC
CASSYGREESNEQFF
>14|TRBV30|.|TRBD1|TRBJ1-4
TGTGCCTGGAGTGTACAGGGGGCCGAGGAAAAACTGTTTTTT
CAWSVQGAEEKLFF